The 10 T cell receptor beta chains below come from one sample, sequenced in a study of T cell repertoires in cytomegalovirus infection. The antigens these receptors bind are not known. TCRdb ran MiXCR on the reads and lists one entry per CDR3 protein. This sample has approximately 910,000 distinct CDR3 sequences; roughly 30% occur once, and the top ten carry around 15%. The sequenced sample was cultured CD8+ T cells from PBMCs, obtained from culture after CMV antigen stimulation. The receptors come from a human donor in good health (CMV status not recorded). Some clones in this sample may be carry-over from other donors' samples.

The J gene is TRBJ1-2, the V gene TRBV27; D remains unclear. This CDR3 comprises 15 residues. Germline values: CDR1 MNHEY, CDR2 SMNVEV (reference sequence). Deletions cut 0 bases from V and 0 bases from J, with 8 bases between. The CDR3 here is CASSLSPTANYGYTF. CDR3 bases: TGTGCCAGCAGTTTATCCCCCACAGCTAACTATGGCTACACCTTC.

This chain's CDR3 is CASGGTGGQETQYF. Written as DNA, the CDR3 is TGTGCCAGCGGAGGGACGGGTGGCCAAGAGACCCAGTACTTC. The V call is TRBV2, the J call TRBJ2-5, with D maybe TRBD2 (6 bases). Germline-derived CDR1 and CDR2 are SNHLY and FYNNEI. This CDR3 spans 14 amino acids. Trimming shortened V by 8 bases and J by 1 base, and 14 bases separated the two germline ends.

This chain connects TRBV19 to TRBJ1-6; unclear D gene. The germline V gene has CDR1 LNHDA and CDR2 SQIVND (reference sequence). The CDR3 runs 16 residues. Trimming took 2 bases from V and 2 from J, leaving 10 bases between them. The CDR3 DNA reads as TGTGCCAGTAGTATAAGCCTAGGAACCTATAATTCACCCCTCCACTTT. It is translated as CASSISLGTYNSPLHF. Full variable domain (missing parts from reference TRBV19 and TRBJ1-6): DGGITQSPKYLFRKEGQNVTLSCEQNLNHDAMYWYRQDPGQGLRLIYYSQIVNDFQKGDIAEGYSVSREKKESFPLTVTSAQKNPTAFYLCASSISLGTYNSPLHFGNGTRLTVT.

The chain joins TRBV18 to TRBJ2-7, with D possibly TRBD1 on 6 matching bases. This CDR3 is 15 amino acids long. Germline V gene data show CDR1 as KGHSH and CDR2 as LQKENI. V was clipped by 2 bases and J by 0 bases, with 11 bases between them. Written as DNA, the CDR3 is TGTGCCAGCTCACCATCGGACAGTTTCTCCTACGAGCAGTACTTC. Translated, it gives CASSPSDSFSYEQYF.

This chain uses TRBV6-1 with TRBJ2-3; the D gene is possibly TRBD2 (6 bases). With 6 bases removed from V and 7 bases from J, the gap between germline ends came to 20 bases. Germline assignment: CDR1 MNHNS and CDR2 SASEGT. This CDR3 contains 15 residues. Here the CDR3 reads CASRDRIGGDYTQYF. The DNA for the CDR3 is TGTGCCAGCAGGGACCGAATAGGCGGGGATTATACGCAGTATTTT.

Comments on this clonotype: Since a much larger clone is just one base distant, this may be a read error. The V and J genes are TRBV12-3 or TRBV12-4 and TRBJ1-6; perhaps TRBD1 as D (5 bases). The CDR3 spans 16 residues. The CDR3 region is CASSPGHLPLNSPFHF. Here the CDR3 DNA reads TGTGCCAGCAGCCCTGGACACCTCCCCTTGAATTCACCCTTCCACTTT.

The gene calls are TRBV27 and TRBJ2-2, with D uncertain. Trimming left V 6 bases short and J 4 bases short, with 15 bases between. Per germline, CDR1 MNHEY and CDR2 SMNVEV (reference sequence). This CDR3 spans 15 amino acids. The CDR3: CASSPTGPSTGELFF. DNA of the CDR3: TGTGCCAGCAGCCCTACTGGCCCGAGCACCGGGGAGCTGTTTTTT.

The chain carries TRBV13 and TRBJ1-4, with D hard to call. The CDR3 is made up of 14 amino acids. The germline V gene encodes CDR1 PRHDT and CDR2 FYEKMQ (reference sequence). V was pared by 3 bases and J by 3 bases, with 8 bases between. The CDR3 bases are TGTGCCAGCAGCTTTAATACGGCTAATGAAAAACTGTTTTTT. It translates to CASSFNTANEKLFF.

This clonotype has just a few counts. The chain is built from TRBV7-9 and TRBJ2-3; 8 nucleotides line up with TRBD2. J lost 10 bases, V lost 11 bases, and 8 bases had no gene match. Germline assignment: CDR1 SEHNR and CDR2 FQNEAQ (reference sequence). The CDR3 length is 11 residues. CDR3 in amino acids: CAQQRGPSQYF. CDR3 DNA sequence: TGTGCCCAGCAGCGGGGGCCCTCGCAGTATTTT.

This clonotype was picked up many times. Here the CDR3 reads CASSSGQQANVLTF. The CDR3 DNA reads TGTGCCAGCAGCTCGGGACAACAGGCCAACGTCCTGACTTTC. The J gene is TRBJ2-6, the V gene TRBV7-6, with D possibly TRBD1 on 6 matching bases. Trimming removed 4 bases from V and 6 bases from J, with 10 bases in between. This CDR3 has 14 residues. Germline V gene lookup returns CDR1 SGHVS and CDR2 FNYEAQ.